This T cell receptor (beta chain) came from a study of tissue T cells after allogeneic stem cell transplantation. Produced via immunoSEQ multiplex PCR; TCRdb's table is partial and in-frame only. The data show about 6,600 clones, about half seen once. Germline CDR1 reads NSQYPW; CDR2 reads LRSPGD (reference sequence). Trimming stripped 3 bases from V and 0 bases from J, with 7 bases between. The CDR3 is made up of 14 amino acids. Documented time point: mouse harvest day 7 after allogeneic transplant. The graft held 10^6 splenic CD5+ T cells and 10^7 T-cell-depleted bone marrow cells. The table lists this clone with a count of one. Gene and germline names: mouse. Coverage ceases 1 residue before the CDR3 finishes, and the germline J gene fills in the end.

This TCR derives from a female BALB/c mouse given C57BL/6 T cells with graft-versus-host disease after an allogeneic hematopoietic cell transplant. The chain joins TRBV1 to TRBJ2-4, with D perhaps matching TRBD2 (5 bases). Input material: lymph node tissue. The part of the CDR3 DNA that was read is TGCACCTGCAGTGCCCTGGGCAGTCAAAACACCTTGTAC. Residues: CTCSALGSQNTLY. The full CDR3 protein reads CTCSALGSQNTLYF. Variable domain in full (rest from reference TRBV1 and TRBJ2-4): VTLLEQNPRWRLVPRGQAVNLRCILKNSQYPWMSWYQQDLQKQLQWLFTLRSPGDKEVKSLPGADYLATRVTDTELRLQVANMSQGRTLYCTCSALGSQNTLYFGAGTRLSVL.